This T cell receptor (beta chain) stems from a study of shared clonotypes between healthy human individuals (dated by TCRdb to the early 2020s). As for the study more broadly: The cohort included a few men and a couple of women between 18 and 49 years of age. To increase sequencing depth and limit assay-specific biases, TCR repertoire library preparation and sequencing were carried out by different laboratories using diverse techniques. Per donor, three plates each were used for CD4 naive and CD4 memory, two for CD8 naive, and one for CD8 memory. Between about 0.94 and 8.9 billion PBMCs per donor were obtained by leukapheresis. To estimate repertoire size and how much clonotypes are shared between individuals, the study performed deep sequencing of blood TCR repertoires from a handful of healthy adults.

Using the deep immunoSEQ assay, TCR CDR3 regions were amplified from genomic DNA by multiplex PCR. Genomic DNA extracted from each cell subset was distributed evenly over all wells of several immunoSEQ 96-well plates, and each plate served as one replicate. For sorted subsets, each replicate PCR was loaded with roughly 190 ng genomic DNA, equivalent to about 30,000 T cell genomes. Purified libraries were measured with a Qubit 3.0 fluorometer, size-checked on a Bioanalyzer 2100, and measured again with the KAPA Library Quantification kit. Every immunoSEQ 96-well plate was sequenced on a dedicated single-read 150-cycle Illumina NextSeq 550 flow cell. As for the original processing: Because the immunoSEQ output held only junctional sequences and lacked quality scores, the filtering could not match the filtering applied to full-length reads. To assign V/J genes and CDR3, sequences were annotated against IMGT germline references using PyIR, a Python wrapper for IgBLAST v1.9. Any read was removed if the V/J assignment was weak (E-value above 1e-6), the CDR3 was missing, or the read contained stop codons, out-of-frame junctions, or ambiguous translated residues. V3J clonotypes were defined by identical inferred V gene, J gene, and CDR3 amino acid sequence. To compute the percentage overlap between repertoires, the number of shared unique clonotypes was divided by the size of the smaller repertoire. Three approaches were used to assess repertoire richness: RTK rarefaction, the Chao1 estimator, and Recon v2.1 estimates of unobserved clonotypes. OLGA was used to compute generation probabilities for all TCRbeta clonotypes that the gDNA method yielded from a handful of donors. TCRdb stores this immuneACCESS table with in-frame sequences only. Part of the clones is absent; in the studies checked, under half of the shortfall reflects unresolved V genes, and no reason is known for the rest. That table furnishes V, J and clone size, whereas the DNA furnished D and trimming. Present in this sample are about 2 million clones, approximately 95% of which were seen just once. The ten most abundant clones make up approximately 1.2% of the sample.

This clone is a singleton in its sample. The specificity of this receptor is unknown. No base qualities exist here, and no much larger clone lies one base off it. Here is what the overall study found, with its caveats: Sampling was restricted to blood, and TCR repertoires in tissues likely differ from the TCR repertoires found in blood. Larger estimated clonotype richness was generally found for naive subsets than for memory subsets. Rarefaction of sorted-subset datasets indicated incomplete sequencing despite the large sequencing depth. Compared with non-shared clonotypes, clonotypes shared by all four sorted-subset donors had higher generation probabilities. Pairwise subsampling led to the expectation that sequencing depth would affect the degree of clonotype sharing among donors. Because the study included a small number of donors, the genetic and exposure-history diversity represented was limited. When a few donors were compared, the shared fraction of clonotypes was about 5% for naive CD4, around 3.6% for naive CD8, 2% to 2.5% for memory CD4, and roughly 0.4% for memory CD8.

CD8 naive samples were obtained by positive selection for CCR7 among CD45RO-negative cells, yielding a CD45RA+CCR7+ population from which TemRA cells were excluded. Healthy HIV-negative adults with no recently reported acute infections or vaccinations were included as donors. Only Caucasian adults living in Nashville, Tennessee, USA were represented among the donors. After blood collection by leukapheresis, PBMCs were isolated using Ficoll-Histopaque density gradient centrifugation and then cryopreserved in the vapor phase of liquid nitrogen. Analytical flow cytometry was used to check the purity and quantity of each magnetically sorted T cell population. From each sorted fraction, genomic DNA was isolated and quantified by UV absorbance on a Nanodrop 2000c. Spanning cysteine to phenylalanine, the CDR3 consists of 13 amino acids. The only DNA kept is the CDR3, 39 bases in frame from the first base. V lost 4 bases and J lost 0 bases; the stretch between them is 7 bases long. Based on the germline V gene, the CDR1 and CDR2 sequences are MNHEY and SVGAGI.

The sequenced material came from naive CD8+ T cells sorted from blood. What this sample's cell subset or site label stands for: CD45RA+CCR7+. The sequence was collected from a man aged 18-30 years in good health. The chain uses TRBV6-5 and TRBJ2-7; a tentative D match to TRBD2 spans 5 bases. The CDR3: CASSSGNSYEQYF. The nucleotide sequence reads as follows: TGTGCCAGCAGTTCCGGGAACTCCTACGAGCAGTACTTC.